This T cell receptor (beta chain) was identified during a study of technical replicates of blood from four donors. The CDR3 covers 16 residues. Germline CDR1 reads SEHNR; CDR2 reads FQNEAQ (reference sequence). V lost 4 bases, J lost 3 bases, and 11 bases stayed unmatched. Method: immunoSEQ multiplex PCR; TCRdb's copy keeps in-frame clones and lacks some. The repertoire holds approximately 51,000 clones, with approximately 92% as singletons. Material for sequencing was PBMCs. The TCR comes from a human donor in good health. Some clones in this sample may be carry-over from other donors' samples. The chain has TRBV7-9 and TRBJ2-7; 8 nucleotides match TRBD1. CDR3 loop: CASSSSSGTGFYEQYF. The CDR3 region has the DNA TGTGCCAGCAGCTCCTCCTCCGGGACAGGATTCTACGAGCAGTACTTC.